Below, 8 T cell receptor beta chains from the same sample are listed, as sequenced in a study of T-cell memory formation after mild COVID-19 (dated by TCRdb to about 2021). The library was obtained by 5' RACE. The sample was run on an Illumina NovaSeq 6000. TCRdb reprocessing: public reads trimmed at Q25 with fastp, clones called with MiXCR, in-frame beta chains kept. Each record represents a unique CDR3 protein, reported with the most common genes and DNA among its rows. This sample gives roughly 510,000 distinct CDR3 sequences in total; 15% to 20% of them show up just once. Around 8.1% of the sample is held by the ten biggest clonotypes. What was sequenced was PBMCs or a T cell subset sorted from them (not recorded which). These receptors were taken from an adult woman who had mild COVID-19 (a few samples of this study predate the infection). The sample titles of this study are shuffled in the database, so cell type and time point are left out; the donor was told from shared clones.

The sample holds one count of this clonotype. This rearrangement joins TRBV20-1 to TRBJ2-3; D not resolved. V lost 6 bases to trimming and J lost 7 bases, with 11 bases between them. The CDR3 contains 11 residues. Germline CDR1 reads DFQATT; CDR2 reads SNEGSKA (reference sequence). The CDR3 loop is CSATSLNTQYF. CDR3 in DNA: TGCAGTGCCACAAGCCTAAATACGCAGTATTTT.

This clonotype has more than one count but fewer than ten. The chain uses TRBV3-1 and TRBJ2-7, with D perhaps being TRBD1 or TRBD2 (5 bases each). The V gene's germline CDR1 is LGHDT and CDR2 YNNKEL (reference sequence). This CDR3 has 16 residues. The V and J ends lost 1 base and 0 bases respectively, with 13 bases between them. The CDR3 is CASSQGFGTASYEQYF. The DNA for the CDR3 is TGTGCCAGCAGCCAAGGTTTCGGGACCGCCTCCTACGAGCAGTACTTC.

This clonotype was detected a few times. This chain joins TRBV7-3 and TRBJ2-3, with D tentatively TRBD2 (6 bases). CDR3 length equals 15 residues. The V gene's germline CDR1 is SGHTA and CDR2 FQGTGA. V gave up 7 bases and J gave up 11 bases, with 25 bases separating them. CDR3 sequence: CASTPGGLSGGEQYF. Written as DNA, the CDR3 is TGTGCCAGCACCCCCGGCGGACTATCTGGGGGTGAGCAGTATTTT.

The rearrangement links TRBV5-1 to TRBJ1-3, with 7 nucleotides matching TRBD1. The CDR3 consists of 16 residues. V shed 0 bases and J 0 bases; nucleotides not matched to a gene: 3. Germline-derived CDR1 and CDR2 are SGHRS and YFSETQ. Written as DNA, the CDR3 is TGCGCCAGCAGCTTGGAGGGGGCCTTCTCTGGAAACACCATATATTTT. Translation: CASSLEGAFSGNTIYF.

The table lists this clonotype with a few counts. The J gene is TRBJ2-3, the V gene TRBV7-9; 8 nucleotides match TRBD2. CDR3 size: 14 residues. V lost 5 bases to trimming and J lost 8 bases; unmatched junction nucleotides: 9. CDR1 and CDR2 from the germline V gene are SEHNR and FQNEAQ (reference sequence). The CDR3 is CASSHERERITQYF. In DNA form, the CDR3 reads TGTGCCAGCAGCCACGAGCGGGAGAGGATTACGCAGTATTTT. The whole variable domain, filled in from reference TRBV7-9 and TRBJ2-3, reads DTGVSQNPRHKITKRGQNVTFRCDPISEHNRLYWYRQTLGQGPEFLTYFQNEAQLEKSRLLSDRFSAERPKGSFSTLEIQRTEQGDSAMYLCASSHERERITQYFGPGTRLTVL.

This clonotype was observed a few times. Here the CDR3 reads CASSLIGVAGQETQYF. For the CDR3, the DNA is TGTGCCAGCAGCTTAATTGGGGTAGCGGGTCAAGAGACCCAGTACTTC. The J gene is TRBJ2-5, the V gene TRBV7-8; 7 bases agree with TRBD2. The junction had 8 bases not matched to a gene; V was cut back by 2 bases and J by 2 bases. Germline V gives CDR1 SGHVS, CDR2 FQNEAQ. The CDR3 spans 16 residues.

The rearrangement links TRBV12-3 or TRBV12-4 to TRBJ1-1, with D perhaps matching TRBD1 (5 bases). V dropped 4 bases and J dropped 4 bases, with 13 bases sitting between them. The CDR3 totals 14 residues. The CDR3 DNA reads TGTGCCAGCAGTTCACGGACACTGAGCACTGAAGCTTTCTTT. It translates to CASSSRTLSTEAFF.

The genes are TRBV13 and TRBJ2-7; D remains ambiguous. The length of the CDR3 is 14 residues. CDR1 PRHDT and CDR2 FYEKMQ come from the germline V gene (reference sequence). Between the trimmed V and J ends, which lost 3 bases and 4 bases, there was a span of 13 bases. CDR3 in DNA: TGTGCCAGCAGCTTGTCATTTACCTCTTACGAGCAGTACTTC. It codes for CASSLSFTSYEQYF.